In this sample, the clone carrying this TCR beta chain turned up once. Antigen specificity is unknown. This sample was included in a study of shared clonotypes between healthy human individuals. Deep-level settings were used for running the assay. TCRdb keeps only in-frame clones here, not all; method: immunoSEQ multiplex PCR. The table records around 2.3 million clones, approximately 95% of them present only once. Whole-study findings and limits: Non-shared clonotypes had lower generation probabilities than clonotypes shared by all four sorted-subset donors.

The V end lost 7 bases, the J end lost 8 bases, and 20 bases lay between the germline ends. This CDR3 is built from 15 residues. Germline V gives CDR1 LNHDA, CDR2 SQIVND (reference sequence). The TCR originated in a man younger than 35 in good health. Sequenced: naive CD4+ T cells sorted from blood. Subset denoted: CD45RA+ positively selected. The rearrangement links TRBV19 to TRBJ1-4; TRBD1 might be the D (5 bases). CDR3 region: CASTDGGAGNEKLFF. The CDR3 DNA is TGTGCCAGTACGGATGGCGGGGCCGGGAACGAAAAACTGTTTTTT.